The 29 T cell receptor beta chains given below trace back to one sample, sequenced in a study of blood T cell repertoires in COVID-19 (dated by TCRdb to the early 2020s). Libraries were made using the immunoSEQ multiplex PCR assay. Not all clones reach the TCRdb copy of this immuneACCESS table, which keeps in-frame sequences only. Checked studies attribute under half of the gap to unresolved V genes and leave the rest unexplained. In all, the sample holds 120,000 to 150,000 clones, and less than 90% of those were seen once. The ten largest make up 7% to 9.5% of the sample. The sample was peripheral blood. The receptors shown here come from a young man with COVID-19, enrolled during active disease.

V usage is TRBV3-1 (or the pseudogene TRBV3-2) and J usage is TRBJ2-7, with TRBD2 matching 11 bases. CDR1 is LGHDT and CDR2 is YNNKEL in the germline V gene (reference sequence). This CDR3 is 17 amino acids long. J was trimmed by 1 base and V by 4 bases; bases with no gene match: 9. The CDR3 reads CASSRATGTSGSYEQYF. CDR3 bases: TGTGCCAGCAGCCGGGCAACCGGGACTAGCGGTTCCTACGAGCAGTACTTC.

The chain carries TRBV24-1 and TRBJ2-3, with TRBD2 identical over 7 bases. V trimming: 3 bases; J trimming: 7 bases; junction bases outside the gene matches: 18. Germline CDR1 reads KGHDR; CDR2 reads SFDVKD. This CDR3 comprises 18 residues. CDR3: CATSDRFLGGGSLYTQYF. The DNA of the CDR3 is TGTGCCACCAGTGATAGGTTTCTGGGCGGCGGGAGTTTATATACGCAGTATTTT.

The CDR3 loop reads CASGGAGGTGELFF. The CDR3 DNA reads TGTGCCAGTGGGGGAGCGGGAGGAACCGGGGAGCTGTTTTTT. The chain joins TRBV6-5 to TRBJ2-2; the match to TRBD2 covers 9 bases. Germline CDR1 is MNHEY and CDR2 is SVGAGI. The CDR3 runs to 14 residues. J lost 5 bases, V lost 9 bases, and 7 bases had no gene match.

Regarding this clone: An end of the junction does not agree with germline; a read error may underlie this. The chain uses TRBV28 and TRBJ1-2; D not certain. The CDR3 contains 12 residues. Germline values: CDR1 MDHEN, CDR2 SYDVKM. The CDR3 here is CASSLFRSGYTF. CDR3 in DNA: TGTGCCAGCAGCTTATTTCGGAGTGGCTACACCTTC.

The sample holds one count of this clone. This chain connects TRBV7-2 to TRBJ2-1; 11 bases are shared with TRBD2. Looked up from germline, CDR1 is SGHTA and CDR2 is FQGNSA. The CDR3 spans 15 residues. V shed 7 bases and J 4 bases; nucleotides not matched to a gene: 6. Written as DNA, the CDR3 is TGTGCCAGCACCCGTAGCGGGAGGGATTACAATGAGCAGTTCTTC. Amino acids: CASTRSGRDYNEQFF. The whole variable domain, filled in from reference TRBV7-2 and TRBJ2-1, reads GAGVSQSPSNKVTEKGKDVELRCDPISGHTALYWYRQSLGQGLEFLIYFQGNSAPDKSGLPSDRFSAERTGGSVSTLTIQRTQQEDSAVYLCASTRSGRDYNEQFFGPGTRLTVL.

In this sample, this clone turned up a few times. The chain joins TRBV7-9 to TRBJ2-3, with 10 nucleotides matching TRBD2. Unmatched junction bases numbered 13, after V lost 5 bases and J lost 14 bases. Looked up from germline, CDR1 is SEHNR and CDR2 is FQNEAQ (reference sequence). The CDR3 consists of 14 residues. The DNA of the CDR3 is TGTGCCAGCAGCCCTACGCCGGCTAGCGGGAGTTGGTATTTT. Translated: CASSPTPASGSWYF.

This clone has more than one count but fewer than ten. Distinct nucleotide sequences in the sample also encode this CDR3. DNA for the CDR3: TGTGCCAGCAGACCGGACAGGGGTGGAAACACCATATATTTT. The encoded protein is CASRPDRGGNTIYF. The V gene is TRBV6-5, the J gene TRBJ1-3, with 9 bases fitting TRBD1. Germline lookup yields CDR1 MNHEY and CDR2 SVGAGI. V gave up 6 bases and J gave up 3 bases; unmatched junction bases: 3. The CDR3 has 14 amino acids.

The chain couples TRBV10-2 to TRBJ2-1; 8 bases align to TRBD2. The V and J ends lost 0 bases and 7 bases, in that order; junction bases with no gene match: 11. Germline CDR1 and CDR2: WSHSY and SAAADI. The CDR3 is 17 amino acids. In DNA, the CDR3 is TGCGCCAGCAGTGAGTCCTTGGTCGGGAGGGCCGGGAATGAGCAGTTCTTC. This encodes CASSESLVGRAGNEQFF.

V and J are TRBV19 and TRBJ2-7; D is perhaps TRBD2 (6 bases). Germline CDR1 reads LNHDA; CDR2 reads SQIVND (reference sequence). The V end lost 9 bases, the J end lost 5 bases, and 20 bases lay between the germline ends. The CDR3 length is 14 residues. In nucleotides, the CDR3 is TGTGCCAGATTTATGGGGACTCTCCTAGACGAGCAGTACTTC. This codes for CARFMGTLLDEQYF.

This chain connects TRBV9 to TRBJ2-1, with 12 nucleotides matching TRBD2. Germline CDR1 reads SGDLS; CDR2 reads YYNGEE. V gave up 4 bases and J gave up 9 bases; unmatched junction bases: 8. The CDR3 spans 15 residues. CDR3 in DNA: TGTGCCAGCAGCCCCCCTAGCGGGAGGGCCCCTGAGCAGTTCTTC. It specifies CASSPPSGRAPEQFF.

The V call is TRBV7-8, the J call TRBJ1-1, with 8 bases fitting TRBD1. V lost 3 bases, J lost 2 bases, and 5 bases stayed unmatched. This CDR3 contains 15 residues. Looked up from germline, CDR1 is SGHVS and CDR2 is FQNEAQ. This CDR3 reads CASSFWGQANTEAFF. DNA of the CDR3: TGTGCCAGCAGCTTTTGGGGACAGGCAAACACTGAAGCTTTCTTT.

This rearrangement joins TRBV30 to TRBJ2-2; maybe TRBD2 (6 bases). This CDR3 has 15 residues. V was trimmed by 0 bases and J by 0 bases, leaving 8 bases between them. The germline V gene has CDR1 GTSNPN and CDR2 SVGIG (reference sequence). Written as DNA, the CDR3 is TGTGCCTGGAGTGTTGGGGGGTCGAACACCGGGGAGCTGTTTTTT. It translates to CAWSVGGSNTGELFF.

The gene calls are TRBV5-4 and TRBJ1-3, with D possibly being TRBD1 (6 bases). V was clipped by 0 bases and J by 4 bases, with 11 bases between them. This CDR3 has 15 amino acids. Germline V gives CDR1 SGHNT, CDR2 YYREEE (reference sequence). The DNA for the CDR3 is TGTGCCAGCAGCTTGGCAGCAGGGGCCGGAAACACCATATATTTT. Its translation is CASSLAAGAGNTIYF. The whole variable domain, remainder taken from reference TRBV5-4 and TRBJ1-3, is ETGVTQSPTHLIKTRGQQVTLRCSSQSGHNTVSWYQQALGQGPQFIFQYYREEENGRGNFPPRFSGLQFPNYSSELNVNALELDDSALYLCASSLAAGAGNTIYFGEGSWLTVV.

The rearrangement uses TRBV28 and TRBJ1-4; no clear D gene. The CDR3 has 15 residues. Trimming removed 0 bases at V and 5 bases at J, with 10 bases between. Germline V CDR1 and CDR2: MDHEN, SYDVKM. The CDR3 is CASSLWEAGNEKLFF. In nucleotides, the CDR3 is TGTGCCAGCAGTTTATGGGAAGCCGGGAATGAAAAACTGTTTTTT.

This sequence joins TRBV6-6 and TRBJ1-5; D not certain. The CDR3 contains 14 residues. Germline loops: CDR1 MNHNY, CDR2 SVGAGI (reference sequence). Trimming took off 5 bases at V and 3 bases at J, with 11 bases between the two ends. The CDR3 loop is CASSTRRDNQPQHF. The DNA for the CDR3 is TGTGCCAGCAGTACACGACGGGACAATCAGCCCCAGCATTTT.

The chain carries TRBV6-1 and TRBJ2-7, with D possibly TRBD1 on 6 matching bases. Germline assignment: CDR1 MNHNS and CDR2 SASEGT. The CDR3 runs to 16 residues. Trimming stripped 3 bases from V and 0 bases from J, with 15 bases between. CDR3 loop: CASSERGGGTSYEQYF. The DNA for the CDR3 is TGTGCCAGCAGTGAGAGGGGTGGGGGCACCTCCTACGAGCAGTACTTC.

This clone was picked up one time. The chain recombines TRBV9 with TRBJ1-2, with D possibly being TRBD1 (5 bases). From germline, CDR1 is SGDLS and CDR2 YYNGEE. The CDR3 runs 14 residues. Trimming removed 3 bases at V and 6 bases at J, with 15 bases between. CDR3 residues: CASSARPRGDGYTF. Here the CDR3 DNA reads TGTGCCAGCAGCGCCCGGCCCCGGGGGGATGGCTACACCTTC.

The V gene is TRBV9, the J gene TRBJ2-3, with 9 bases identical to TRBD2. The CDR3 extends over 16 amino acids. The V gene end was trimmed by 2 bases and the J gene end by 1 base; junction bases not matched to a gene: 5. Germline loops: CDR1 SGDLS, CDR2 YYNGEE. CDR3 protein: CASSVGGRARTDTQYF. In DNA form, the CDR3 reads TGTGCCAGCAGCGTCGGCGGGAGGGCTCGCACAGATACGCAGTATTTT. The whole variable domain, filled in from reference TRBV9 and TRBJ2-3, reads DSGVTQTPKHLITATGQRVTLRCSPRSGDLSVYWYQQSLDQGLQFLIQYYNGEERAKGNILERFSAQQFPDLHSELNLSSLELGDSALYFCASSVGGRARTDTQYFGPGTRLTVL.

This clone was recorded only once. The CDR3 is CATSDFLQTGRNPGNTIYF. DNA for the CDR3: TGTGCCACCAGTGATTTTCTCCAGACAGGCCGGAACCCTGGAAACACCATATATTTT. V and J are TRBV24-1 and TRBJ1-3, with D maybe TRBD1 (6 bases). Deletions cut 1 base from V and 2 bases from J, with 20 bases between. Germline V gene sequence: CDR1 KGHDR, CDR2 SFDVKD. The CDR3 spans 19 residues.

This clone appeared a few times. The chain carries TRBV5-4 and TRBJ1-4, with 8 nucleotides matching TRBD1. Germline CDR1 and CDR2: SGHNT and YYREEE (reference sequence). This CDR3 is built from 14 residues. The V gene end was trimmed by 9 bases and the J gene end by 4 bases; junction bases not matched to a gene: 8. In DNA form, the CDR3 reads TGTGCCATTTCGCAGGGGGCGGATAATGAAAAACTGTTTTTT. This sequence encodes CAISQGADNEKLFF.

The chain joins TRBV7-9 to TRBJ2-2, with D possibly being TRBD2 (5 bases). Germline CDR1 SEHNR, CDR2 FQNEAQ (reference sequence). V lost 4 bases and J lost 0, with 9 bases in between. The CDR3 loop spans 15 amino acids. Written as DNA, the CDR3 is TGTGCCAGCAGCTGGAGGACGACGAACACCGGGGAGCTGTTTTTT. It is translated as CASSWRTTNTGELFF.

This chain uses TRBV5-1 with TRBJ2-2; no firm D call. The CDR3 sequence is 13 residues long. Germline V lookup: CDR1 SGHRS, CDR2 YFSETQ. V lost 4 bases, J lost 5 bases, and 9 bases lay in between. The CDR3 DNA reads TGCGCCAGCAGCACACGCCAGACCGGGGAGCTGTTTTTT. Translating it yields CASSTRQTGELFF.

The J gene is TRBJ2-2, the V gene TRBV12-3 or TRBV12-4; 9 nucleotides match TRBD1. This CDR3 contains 13 residues. V was clipped by 10 bases and J by 4 bases; unmatched bases: 4. CDR3 nucleotide sequence: TGTGCCACGAGGGACAGGGCCACCGGGGAGCTGTTTTTT. Its translation: CATRDRATGELFF.

This chain links TRBV12-3 or TRBV12-4 with TRBJ2-7; 7 bases agree with TRBD2. The CDR3 loop spans 13 amino acids. V shed 6 bases and J 2 bases; nucleotides not matched to a gene: 4. The CDR3 loop is CASSRGGPYEQYF. CDR3 DNA sequence: TGTGCCAGCAGCCGGGGAGGGCCCTACGAGCAGTACTTC.

J is TRBJ1-2 and V is TRBV7-2; 8 nucleotides agree with TRBD1. Germline CDR1 is SGHTA and CDR2 is FQGNSA. The CDR3 totals 17 residues. V trimming: 0 bases; J trimming: 0 bases; junction bases outside the gene matches: 6. The CDR3 DNA follows: TGTGCCAGCAGCTTAGCCATCCAGGGACAGGCTAACTATGGCTACACCTTC. This gives the protein CASSLAIQGQANYGYTF.

CDR3 nucleotides: TGTGCCAGCGCCCCAGCGGGCGGGGGCAGCTACGAGCAGTACTTC. Translation gives CASAPAGGGSYEQYF. The rearrangement links TRBV5-4 to TRBJ2-7; tentative D call: TRBD2 (7 bases). The V end was cut by 7 bases, the J end by 3 bases, with 20 bases between. The CDR3 has 15 amino acids. CDR1 and CDR2 (germline): SGHNT, YYREEE (reference sequence).

The V gene is TRBV6-6, the J gene TRBJ2-7, with D tentatively TRBD2 (6 bases). The CDR3 consists of 12 residues. Germline V gene sequence: CDR1 MNHNY, CDR2 SVGAGI (reference sequence). V was clipped by 10 bases and J by 3 bases, with 13 bases between them. The CDR3 is CATYSGLYEQYF. The CDR3 DNA follows: TGTGCCACGTACTCGGGACTCTACGAGCAGTACTTC.

V and J are TRBV10-3 and TRBJ2-6, with unresolved D. The germline V gene has CDR1 ENHRY and CDR2 SYGVKD. The V and J ends lost 2 bases and 1 base respectively, with 6 bases between them. This CDR3 has 15 amino acids. This chain's CDR3 is CAISEPVSGANVLTF. CDR3 in DNA: TGTGCCATCAGTGAGCCGGTGTCTGGGGCCAACGTCCTGACTTTC.

The chain uses TRBV7-3 and TRBJ2-3, with D maybe TRBD1 (5 bases). V shed 5 bases and J shed 3 bases, with 9 bases lying between them. CDR1 is SGHTA, CDR2 FQGTGA, per germline. CDR3 length: 13 residues. The CDR3 nucleotides are TGTGCCAGCAGCGAGACAGTTACAGATACGCAGTATTTT. Its protein is CASSETVTDTQYF.